This passage covers 11 T cell receptor beta chains from one sample sequenced in a study of read filtering for tumor transcriptome and immune sequencing. The library was built from about 370 ng RNA with molecular barcoded adaptors for alpha/delta and beta/gamma chains. TCRdb re-derived calls from the reads in MiXCR, one entry per CDR3 protein. The sample lists over 50,000 distinct CDR3 sequences, roughly 14% occurring once. The source material was a population of CD138-negative cells sorted from bone marrow. The receptor source for this set is a donor aged 40 or over with multiple myeloma.

As for this clonotype: Germline and junction disagree at one end, which may indicate a read error. The V call is TRBV11-2, the J call TRBJ2-7; maybe TRBD2 (5 bases). The V gene's germline CDR1 is SGHAT and CDR2 FQNNGV. The CDR3 is 14 residues long. CDR3 DNA: TGTGCCAGCTGCTTAGCTCTAGCCGCCTACGAGCAGTACTTC. This sequence encodes CASCLALAAYEQYF.

This clonotype has just a few counts. The CDR3 loop reads CASSTGQAAQTEAFF. For the CDR3, the DNA is TGTGCCAGCAGCACTGGACAGGCCGCCCAAACTGAAGCTTTCTTT. The chain carries TRBV21-1 and TRBJ1-1; the D call TRBD1 from the table was never checked on the DNA. TRBV21-1 is a pseudogene segment. The CDR3 is 15 residues long.

This clonotype was seen many times. The chain carries TRBV5-1 and TRBJ2-1, with 8 bases identical to TRBD2. Germline loops: CDR1 SGHRS, CDR2 YFSETQ. The CDR3 has 14 residues. J was trimmed by 7 bases and V by 6 bases; bases with no gene match: 9. CDR3 bases: TGCGCCAGCACCTTACTAGCGGTAGGAAATGAGCAGTTCTTC. It is translated as CASTLLAVGNEQFF.

This clonotype appeared many times. The rearrangement links TRBV6-5 to TRBJ2-1; D remains unclear. The V gene's germline CDR1 is MNHEY and CDR2 SVGAGI. This CDR3 spans 13 amino acids. The V end lost 0 bases, the J end lost 7 bases, and 7 bases lay between the germline ends. The CDR3 sequence is CASSYSQVNEQFF. The DNA for the CDR3 is TGTGCCAGCAGTTACTCGCAAGTGAATGAGCAGTTCTTC.

Of note for this clonotype: A much larger clone lies a single base off, so this may be a read error. The conserved phenylalanine or tryptophan normally closing the CDR3 is absent here, so this likely arose from a read error. CDR3 region: CASSSRVSRGIQYC. For the CDR3, the DNA is TGTGCCAGCAGTTCCCGGGTCTCAAGGGGCATTCAGTACTGC. The chain has TRBV12-3 or TRBV12-4 and TRBJ2-4; possibly TRBD1 for D (5 bases). This CDR3 region has 14 residues. V lost 4 bases to trimming and J lost 9 bases, with 16 bases between them.

The sample holds many counts of this clonotype. The chain carries TRBV28 and TRBJ2-2, with D uncertain. In germline, CDR1 is MDHEN, CDR2 SYDVKM. Trimming stripped 5 bases from V and 9 bases from J, with 7 bases between. The CDR3 has 11 residues. The CDR3 DNA reads TGTGCCAGCAGTCTCAGTTGGGAGCTGTTTTTT. Its protein product is CASSLSWELFF. The full variable domain, completed using reference TRBV28 and TRBJ2-2, is DVKVTQSSRYLVKRTGEKVFLECVQDMDHENMFWYRQDPGLGLRLIYFSYDVKMKEKGDIPEGYSVSREKKERFSLILESASTNQTSMYLCASSLSWELFFGEGSRLTVL.

This chain joins TRBV7-8 and TRBJ2-7; 8 bases map to TRBD1. This CDR3 is built from 15 residues. The germline V gene encodes CDR1 SGHVS and CDR2 FQNEAQ. Losses at the gene ends were 5 bases for V and 2 bases for J; bases not matched to a gene: 8. The chain's CDR3 is CASSPGGRGTYEQYF. CDR3 nucleotides: TGTGCCAGCAGCCCAGGGGGCAGGGGTACCTACGAGCAGTACTTC.

At least ten counts were recorded for this clonotype. The rearrangement links TRBV11-2 to TRBJ2-7; the D is unclear. Trimming pared 1 base from V and 7 bases from J, leaving 8 bases between. The CDR3 has 12 residues. Germline values: CDR1 SGHAT, CDR2 FQNNGV. The CDR3 loop reads CASSLVLTEQYF. CDR3 sequence (DNA): TGTGCCAGCAGCTTAGTTCTTACAGAGCAGTACTTC.

This clonotype was picked up many times. The V call is TRBV20-1, the J call TRBJ1-5; D is unclear. Germline V gives CDR1 DFQATT, CDR2 SNEGSKA (reference sequence). V dropped 2 bases and J dropped 6 bases, with 8 bases sitting between them. CDR3 size: 12 residues. The CDR3 loop is CSARQGPQPQHF. DNA for the CDR3: TGCAGTGCTAGACAAGGGCCTCAGCCCCAGCATTTT.

Concerning this clonotype: This may be a read error, as it is one base from a much larger clone. This chain joins TRBV29-1 and TRBJ2-7; D is perhaps TRBD2 (5 bases). Germline V gene data show CDR1 as SQVTM and CDR2 as ANQGSEA. The CDR3 runs 14 residues. The CDR3 nucleotides read TGCAGCGTTGAAGGCAGCATAGGGAGCTACAAGCAGTACTTC. This encodes CSVEGSIGSYKQYF.

In its sample, this clonotype was seen a few times. The V call is TRBV6-5, the J call TRBJ2-7, with 8 bases that match TRBD2. Germline V gene data show CDR1 as MNHEY and CDR2 as SVGAGI. The CDR3 is 15 amino acids. Losses at the gene ends were 1 base for V and 2 bases for J; bases not matched to a gene: 4. This CDR3 reads CASSYYSGGTYEQYF. The CDR3 bases are TGTGCCAGCAGTTACTACAGCGGGGGCACCTACGAGCAGTACTTC.